These T cell receptor beta chains were read from a single sample in a study of cytomegalovirus exposure and HLA in healthy donors. Some clones are missing from TCRdb's copy, which holds only in-frame ones; the method was immunoSEQ multiplex PCR. Here the sample spans approximately 110,000 clones, around 73% being singletons. The specimen was PBMCs. These receptors originate from a man in his 60s in good health and CMV-seropositive. The CDR3 runs from the conserved cysteine through the conserved F or W. The size of a clone is reported for some rows only, either as once, few or many, or as a class for expanded clones.

>.|TRBJ1-2|TRBV11-2
CASSTAGGADGYTF
>few|TRBJ1-1|TRBV7-3
CASSLGQNTEAFF
>.|TRBJ1-6|TRBV30
CAWRVDLKRDSPLHF
>.|TRBJ2-2|TRBV4-2
CASSQGEAAGGVNTGELFF
>.|TRBJ1-2|TRBV4-1
CASSQGMRQGTYGYTF
>.|TRBJ2-7|TRBV5-1
CASSEGQEGGEQYF
>.|TRBJ2-5|TRBV4-1
CASGSGGRGETQYF
>few|TRBJ2-7|TRBV11-3
CASSLHRSSYEQYF
>.|TRBJ1-1|TRBV6-1
CASSEILDTTEAFF
>.|TRBJ1-5|TRBV30
CAWTPRPQGNQPQHF
>.|TRBJ1-1|TRBV4-1
CASSPQRENTEAFF
>.|TRBJ2-7|TRBV5-6
CASSLADSGGAGEQYF
>.|TRBJ1-1|TRBV9
CASSAGQGLNTEAFF
>many|TRBJ2-1|TRBV7-9
CASTLDGLSYNEQFF
>.|TRBJ2-1|TRBV21-1
CASSTLPSVRNLEQFF
>.|TRBJ2-1|TRBV10-2
CASTTSGFIGSYNEQFF
>few|TRBJ1-2|TRBV11-2
CASSLAGFYGYTF
>.|TRBJ2-5|TRBV13
CASSLDRTGQYF
>.|TRBJ2-2|TRBV2
CASSRTSGAGELFF
>.|TRBJ2-7|TRBV7-9
CASSYPGGSYEQYF
>once|TRBJ1-5|TRBV7-9
CASSRDGQVNWPQHF
>.|TRBJ2-5|TRBV9
CASSVGWGGETQYF
>.|TRBJ2-5|TRBV7-6
CASSLISGGPQETQYF
>.|TRBJ1-3|TRBV6-1
CASSPAGNPGNTIYF
>.|TRBJ1-5|TRBV2
CASTKTGSNQPQHF
>.|.|TRBV5-1
CASSLAAQGGEQYF
>once|TRBJ2-3|TRBV30
CAWVWGTGVTDTQYF
>.|TRBJ1-2|TRBV10-2
CASSEGTGQGAGGYTF
>.|TRBJ2-5|TRBV6-6
CASSYGPGQETQYF
>.|TRBJ2-2|TRBV7-6
CASSPRGTNTGELFF
>few|TRBJ1-2|TRBV19
CASSMQGMAYGYTF
>.|TRBJ2-2|TRBV5-1
CASSLVGGYTGELFF
>.|TRBJ2-1|TRBV7-8
CASSLASRNEQFF
>once|TRBJ2-7|TRBV5-5
CASSLQATYEQYF
>.|TRBJ2-5|TRBV30
CAWISGLAGGETQYF
>.|TRBJ2-1|TRBV6-6
CASRQSGSSYNEQFF
>.|TRBJ2-1|TRBV18
CASSPGPAGELYNEQFF
>few|TRBJ1-5|TRBV6-5
CASSPRYNSNQPQHF
>.|TRBJ2-2|TRBV19
CASSAGRGNTGELFF
>.|TRBJ1-4|TRBV28
CASRAPGSNGNEKLFF
>once|TRBJ1-6|TRBV5-5
CASSLGTVGSPLHF
>.|TRBJ2-1|TRBV13
CASGVGRGDEQFF
>.|TRBJ1-2|TRBV6-9
CARRYQGYADYGYTF
>.|TRBJ1-2|TRBV27
CASSLRPLYGYTF
>.|TRBJ2-3|TRBV5-1
CASSLGGTLAGDTQYF
>.|TRBJ1-2|TRBV30
CAWSAGTGWGYTF
>.|TRBJ1-5|TRBV2
CASGGQTNQPQHF
>.|TRBJ2-3|TRBV28
CAGQSRGTSTDTQYF
>.|TRBJ2-7|TRBV10-1
CASSESIGGDEQYF
>.|TRBJ2-7|TRBV9
CASSVGHSSYEQYF
>.|TRBJ2-2|TRBV2
CASSNGGNTGELFF
>once|TRBJ2-5|TRBV6-1
CASSKDRGDQETQYF
>.|TRBJ1-2|TRBV9
CASSVVQGLGYTF
>.|TRBJ2-7|TRBV6-5
CATLGDSYEQYF